Below, 5 T cell receptor beta chains from the same sample are listed, as sequenced in a study of vaccination effects on CD4 cells after COVID-19. Libraries were prepared by immunoSEQ multiplex PCR; TCRdb keeps only in-frame clonotypes and omits some of them. The sample lists 20,000 to 30,000 clones; roughly 72% were seen once. The antigens of these receptors remain unknown. Antigen-specific CD4+ T cells expanded by the ViraFEST assay with viral peptide pools were then sequenced. Culture proceeded for about 11 days, and CD4+ T cells were then isolated. The person was diagnosed with PCR-confirmed SARS-CoV-2 infection between March and December 2020. The starting material was CD4+ T cells from PBMCs cultured with SARS-CoV-2 spike peptides, obtained before COVID-19 vaccination. These receptor sequences come from a human donor who had a prior SARS-CoV-2 infection.

CDR3 sequence (DNA): TGTGCCAGCAGTTACTCTGAGACAGGGCTCGGGGAGCTGTTTTTT. Protein sequence: CASSYSETGLGELFF. V gene TRBV6-5 combines with J gene TRBJ2-2; TRBD1 matches 7 bases. The CDR3 extends over 15 amino acids. CDR1 is MNHEY, CDR2 SVGAGI, per germline. V trimming: 0 bases; J trimming: 7 bases; junction bases outside the gene matches: 5.

The chain joins TRBV7-2 to TRBJ1-6; no clear D. Per germline, CDR1 SGHTA and CDR2 FQGNSA. V lost 3 bases and J 5 bases, leaving 11 bases between the germline ends. The CDR3 has 15 amino acids. Here the CDR3 reads CASSFPPENNSPLHF. Here the CDR3 DNA reads TGTGCCAGCAGCTTTCCCCCGGAGAATAATTCACCCCTCCACTTT. Together with reference TRBV7-2 and TRBJ1-6, the CDR3 gives the full variable domain: GAGVSQSPSNKVTEKGKDVELRCDPISGHTALYWYRQSLGQGLEFLIYFQGNSAPDKSGLPSDRFSAERTGGSVSTLTIQRTQQEDSAVYLCASSFPPENNSPLHFGNGTRLTVT.

The chain uses TRBV7-8 and TRBJ2-7; D gene uncertain. The germline CDR1 and CDR2 sequences are SGHVS and FQNEAQ. CDR3 length: 14 amino acids. Trimming took off 3 bases at V and 3 bases at J, with 12 bases between the two ends. Here the CDR3 reads CASSFDTQNYEQYF. In nucleotides, the CDR3 is TGTGCCAGCAGCTTTGATACTCAGAACTACGAGCAGTACTTC. The complete variable domain, with remaining parts taken from reference TRBV7-8 and TRBJ2-7, reads GAGVSQSPRYKVAKRGQDVALRCDPISGHVSLFWYQQALGQGPEFLTYFQNEAQLDKSGLPSDRFFAERPEGSVSTLKIQRTQQEDSAVYLCASSFDTQNYEQYFGPGTRLTVT.

The chain combines TRBV6-5 with TRBJ2-4, with D hard to call. V gave up 2 bases and J gave up 6 bases, with 11 bases separating them. CDR1 is MNHEY, CDR2 SVGAGI, per germline. The CDR3 extends over 14 amino acids. Here the CDR3 reads CASSYASSVNIQYF. The CDR3 bases are TGTGCCAGCAGTTACGCTTCCAGTGTAAACATTCAGTACTTC.

The rearrangement joins TRBV5-4 to TRBJ1-1; D is ambiguous. The V end was cut by 1 base, the J end by 3 bases, with 16 bases between. The CDR3 extends over 16 amino acids. Germline lookup yields CDR1 SGHNT and CDR2 YYREEE (reference sequence). This CDR3 reads CASSLLMAGPDTEAFF. DNA for the CDR3: TGTGCCAGCAGCTTGCTCATGGCCGGCCCGGACACTGAAGCTTTCTTT. Full variable domain (remainder filled in from reference TRBV5-4 and TRBJ1-1): ETGVTQSPTHLIKTRGQQVTLRCSSQSGHNTVSWYQQALGQGPQFIFQYYREEENGRGNFPPRFSGLQFPNYSSELNVNALELDDSALYLCASSLLMAGPDTEAFFGQGTRLTVV.